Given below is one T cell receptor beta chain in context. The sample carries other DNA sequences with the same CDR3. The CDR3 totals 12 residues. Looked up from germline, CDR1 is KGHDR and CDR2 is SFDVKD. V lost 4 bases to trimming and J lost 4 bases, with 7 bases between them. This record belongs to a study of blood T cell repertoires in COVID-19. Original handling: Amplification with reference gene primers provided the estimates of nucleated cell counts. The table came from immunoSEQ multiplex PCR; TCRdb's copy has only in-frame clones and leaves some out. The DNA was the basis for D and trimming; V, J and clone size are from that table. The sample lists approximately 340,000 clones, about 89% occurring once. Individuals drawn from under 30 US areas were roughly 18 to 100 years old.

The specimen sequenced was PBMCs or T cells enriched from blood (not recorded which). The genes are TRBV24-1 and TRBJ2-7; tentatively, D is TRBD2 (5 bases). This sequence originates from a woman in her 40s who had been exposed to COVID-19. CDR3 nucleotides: TGTGCCACCAGTGACCGCGGGTACGAGCAGTACTTC. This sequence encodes CATSDRGYEQYF.